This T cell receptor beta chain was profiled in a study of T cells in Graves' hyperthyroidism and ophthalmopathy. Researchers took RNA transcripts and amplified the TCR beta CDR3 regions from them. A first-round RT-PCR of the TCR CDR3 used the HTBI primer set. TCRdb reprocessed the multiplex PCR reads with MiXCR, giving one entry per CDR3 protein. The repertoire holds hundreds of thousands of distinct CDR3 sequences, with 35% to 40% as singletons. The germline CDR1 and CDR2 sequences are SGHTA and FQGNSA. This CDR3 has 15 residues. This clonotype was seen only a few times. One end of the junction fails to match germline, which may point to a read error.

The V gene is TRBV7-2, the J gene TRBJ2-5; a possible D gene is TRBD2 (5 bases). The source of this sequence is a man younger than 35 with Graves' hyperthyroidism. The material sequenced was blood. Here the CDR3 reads CASSQLGVAPETQYF. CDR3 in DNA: TGCGCCAGCAGCCAGCTAGGCGTAGCGCCAGAGACCCAGTACTTC.